This TCR beta chain was documented in a study of blood T cell repertoires in COVID-19. For the study at large: PBMCs, B-cell-depleted T cells, or T cells provided the cDNA or gDNA that made up the material.

TCRdb's copy holds only in-frame clones and misses some; the assay was immunoSEQ multiplex PCR. This sample has hundreds of thousands of clones, with around four fifths found just once. Germline lookup yields CDR1 GTSNPN and CDR2 SVGIG (reference sequence). This CDR3 comprises 14 residues. Trimming pared 3 bases from V and 0 bases from J, leaving 9 bases between. The rearrangement links TRBV30 to TRBJ1-3, with a possible D match to TRBD1 (6 bases). This receptor was obtained from a woman between 50 and 59 years old with active or convalescent COVID-19. Sequenced material: peripheral blood. The chain's CDR3 is CAWRGAASGNTIYF. The CDR3, as DNA: TGTGCCTGGAGGGGGGCCGCCTCTGGAAACACCATATATTTT. The whole variable domain, remainder taken from reference TRBV30 and TRBJ1-3, is SQTIHQWPATLVQPVGSPLSLECTVEGTSNPNLYWYRQAAGRGLQLLFYSVGIGQISSEVPQNLSASRPQDRQFILSSKKLLLSDSGFYLCAWRGAASGNTIYFGEGSWLTVV.